These 15 T cell receptor beta chains were sequenced from one sample in a study of blood T cell repertoires in COVID-19. The repertoire was sequenced with immunoSEQ multiplex PCR; TCRdb's copy has only in-frame clones and lacks some. This table has approximately 80,000 clones, 78% appearing once. Source material: peripheral blood. The receptor set was obtained from a human donor in a cohort sampled during active COVID-19.

The rearrangement uses TRBV11-2 and TRBJ1-2, with a weak D call TRBD1 (5 bases). The CDR3 has 16 residues. From germline, CDR1 is SGHAT and CDR2 FQNNGV. Trimming took 1 base from V and 4 from J, leaving 16 bases between them. The CDR3 sequence: CASSLGEGTSGYGYTF. CDR3 DNA: TGTGCCAGCAGCTTAGGGGAGGGGACCAGCGGCTATGGCTACACCTTC.

The chain links TRBV27 to TRBJ2-2; 7 nucleotides align to TRBD1. This CDR3 region has 15 residues. With V trimmed by 5 bases and J by 6 bases, 9 bases remained unmatched. From germline, CDR1 is MNHEY and CDR2 SMNVEV (reference sequence). CDR3 sequence reads: CASSPHRGSAGELFF. Here the CDR3 DNA reads TGTGCCAGCAGTCCCCACAGGGGAAGCGCCGGGGAGCTGTTTTTT.

This chain connects TRBV5-6 to TRBJ1-6; tentatively, D is TRBD1 (6 bases). Germline values: CDR1 SGHDT, CDR2 YYEEEE. The CDR3 runs 13 residues. Trimming left V 2 bases short and J 11 bases short, with 11 bases between. The CDR3 nucleotides read TGTGCCAGCAGCTTACAGGGAGAGGCACCCCTCCACTTT. Translating gives CASSLQGEAPLHF.

The chain is built from TRBV3-1 (or the pseudogene TRBV3-2) and TRBJ2-2; TRBD2 might be the D (6 bases). The CDR3 is 16 amino acids. V lost 7 bases, J lost 2 bases, and 17 bases lay in between. The germline V gene has CDR1 LGHDT and CDR2 YNNKEL (reference sequence). DNA for the CDR3: TGTGCCAGCACCCTATCCCCGGGGGATAACACCGGGGAGCTGTTTTTT. Translation: CASTLSPGDNTGELFF.

The chain combines TRBV14 with TRBJ2-1, with D perhaps matching TRBD2 (5 bases). The CDR3 length is 13 residues. The V end was cut by 6 bases, the J end by 9 bases, with 15 bases between. From germline, CDR1 is SGHDN and CDR2 FVKESK. The CDR3 DNA reads as TGTGCCAGCAGTCGACTCAACGAGGGTGAGCAGTTCTTC. Translation gives CASSRLNEGEQFF.

This clone appeared a single time. The chain couples TRBV12-3 or TRBV12-4 to TRBJ1-2; tentative D call: TRBD1 (5 bases). The V gene lost 3 bases and the J gene lost 2 bases, with 7 bases spanning the gap. This CDR3 has 13 residues. CDR3 in DNA: TGTGCCAGCAGTTTGGGGCAAAACTATGGCTACACCTTC. Translation: CASSLGQNYGYTF.

The chain uses TRBV27 and TRBJ1-1, with D possibly TRBD1 on 6 matching bases. The V gene's germline CDR1 is MNHEY and CDR2 SMNVEV (reference sequence). Deletions cut 1 base from V and 4 bases from J, with 10 bases between. This CDR3 contains 14 residues. CDR3 bases: TGTGCCAGCAGTTTATGGGGGCTTGGCACTGAAGCTTTCTTT. This encodes CASSLWGLGTEAFF.

This chain uses TRBV25-1 with TRBJ2-2, with 8 bases identical to TRBD1. Losses at the gene ends were 2 bases for V and 7 bases for J; bases not matched to a gene: 6. CDR1 is MGHDK and CDR2 is SYGVNS in the germline V gene. The CDR3 loop spans 15 amino acids. In DNA form, the CDR3 reads TGTGCCAGCAGTGAAGCGACAGGGGCTGGCGGGGAGCTGTTTTTT. Its protein product is CASSEATGAGGELFF.

This clone was counted between two and nine times. Here the CDR3 reads CASRVWGDTEAFF. The DNA of the CDR3 is TGCGCCAGCAGGGTGTGGGGGGACACTGAAGCTTTCTTT. The V and J genes are TRBV5-1 and TRBJ1-1; the D gene is possibly TRBD1 (5 bases). V lost 5 bases and J 3 bases, leaving 11 bases between the germline ends. The CDR3 sequence is 13 residues long. Germline CDR1 is SGHRS and CDR2 is YFSETQ.

This chain links TRBV6-5 with TRBJ2-3; D perhaps matches TRBD2 (5 bases). V gave up 2 bases and J gave up 1 base, with 10 bases separating them. The CDR3 covers 15 residues. The germline CDR1 and CDR2 sequences are MNHEY and SVGAGI. CDR3 DNA: TGTGCCAGCAGTTACGGGAGCTACCGCACAGATACGCAGTATTTT. As protein: CASSYGSYRTDTQYF.

The chain links TRBV5-1 to TRBJ1-6; possibly TRBD1 for D (5 bases). CDR1 and CDR2 from the germline V gene are SGHRS and YFSETQ. The length of the CDR3 is 17 residues. The V and J ends lost 4 bases and 6 bases respectively, with 20 bases between them. The CDR3 DNA reads TGCGCCAGCAGCCTGAAATCGCAGGGTCAGAGTAATTCACCCCTCCACTTT. Its translation: CASSLKSQGQSNSPLHF. The full variable domain, its missing parts supplied by reference TRBV5-1 and TRBJ1-6, is KAGVTQTPRYLIKTRGQQVTLSCSPISGHRSVSWYQQTPGQGLQFLFEYFSETQRNKGNFPGRFSGRQFSNSRSEMNVSTLELGDSALYLCASSLKSQGQSNSPLHFGNGTRLTVT.

The chain combines TRBV7-8 with TRBJ2-1; the match to TRBD2 covers 9 bases. Germline loops: CDR1 SGHVS, CDR2 FQNEAQ. This CDR3 is built from 12 residues. J was trimmed by 10 bases and V by 4 bases; bases with no gene match: 2. CDR3 region: CASSSLAGEQFF. As DNA, the CDR3 is TGTGCCAGCAGCTCCCTAGCGGGGGAGCAGTTCTTC.

This clone was seen at least ten times. The chain carries TRBV19 and TRBJ2-3; 14 bases are a match to TRBD2. Germline trimming cut 3 bases from V and 0 bases from J; bases unmatched to any gene: 8. The germline V gene encodes CDR1 LNHDA and CDR2 SQIVND (reference sequence). The CDR3 is 19 amino acids. The CDR3 DNA is TGTGCCAGTAGTATCGGACTAGCGGGAGGAAGAGCTAGCACAGATACGCAGTATTTT. Protein: CASSIGLAGGRASTDTQYF.

The sample holds a few counts of this clone. The chain employs TRBV28 and TRBJ1-2; perhaps TRBD1 as D (5 bases). CDR3 length equals 14 residues. Germline V CDR1 and CDR2: MDHEN, SYDVKM. V was cut by 6 bases and J by 5 bases, with 16 bases left in between. The CDR3 reads CASSFGGDLYGYTF. As DNA, the CDR3 is TGTGCCAGCAGCTTCGGGGGGGACCTATATGGCTACACCTTC.

As concerns this clone: This may come from a read error, since a much larger clone is one base off. V gene TRBV7-2 combines with J gene TRBJ2-1; the match to TRBD2 covers 9 bases. The CDR3 extends over 15 amino acids. Germline V gives CDR1 SGHTA, CDR2 FQGNSA. The CDR3, as DNA: TGTGTCAGCAGCTTACACAGCGGGGGGACGGCAGAGCAGTTCTTC. Protein: CVSSLHSGGTAEQFF.